The entry below gives a single T cell receptor beta chain sequence along with its context. Its antigen is undetermined. Germline CDR1 LNHDA, CDR2 SQIVND (reference sequence). Losses at the gene ends were 3 bases for V and 3 bases for J; bases not matched to a gene: 2. The CDR3 runs to 15 residues. The data stem from a study of OX40 agonist ivuxolimab in advanced cancers. Study summary: Patients achieving partial responses numbered three: one hepatocellular carcinoma case and two cutaneous melanoma cases. Study findings and constraints: Nonresponders, in some cases, also had low normalized T-cell clonal expansion. Average numbers of expanded clones were greater in CD8+ T cells than in CD4+.

Only in-frame clones appear in the TCRdb table, and some are missing; sequencing was by immunoSEQ multiplex PCR. The table includes 99,000 or so clones, roughly 95% detected once. Enrollment shut out patients with autoimmune disease history or systemic immunosuppression. The chain employs TRBV19 and TRBJ2-1; 10 bases fit TRBD2. The material was CD4+ or CD8+ T cells sorted from blood, obtained in a trial of the OX40 agonist ivuxolimab. The clonotype was recovered from an adult with an advanced solid tumor such as melanoma, head and neck, liver or kidney cancer. CDR3 sequence reads: CASSMGLAFYNEQFF. CDR3 nucleotides: TGTGCCAGTAGTATGGGACTAGCGTTCTACAATGAGCAGTTCTTC.